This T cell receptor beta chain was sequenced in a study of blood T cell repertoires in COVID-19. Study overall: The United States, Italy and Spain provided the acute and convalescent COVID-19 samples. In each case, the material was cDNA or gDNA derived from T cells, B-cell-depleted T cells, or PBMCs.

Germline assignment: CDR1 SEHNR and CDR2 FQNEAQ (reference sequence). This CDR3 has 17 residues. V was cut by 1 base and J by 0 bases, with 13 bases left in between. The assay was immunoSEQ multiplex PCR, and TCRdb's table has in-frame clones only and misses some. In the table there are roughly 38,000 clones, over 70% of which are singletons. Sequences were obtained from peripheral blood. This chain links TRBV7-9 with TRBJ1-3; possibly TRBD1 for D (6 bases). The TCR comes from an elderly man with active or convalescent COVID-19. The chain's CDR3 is CASSLDGQRDSGNTIYF. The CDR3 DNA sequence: TGTGCCAGCAGCTTAGACGGACAGAGGGACTCTGGAAACACCATATATTTT.